The 14 T cell receptor beta chains below come from one sample, sequenced in a study of response to subunit inactivated influenza vaccine. TCRdb reprocessed the RT-PCR reads with MiXCR, giving one entry per CDR3 protein. Seen here are roughly 160,000 distinct CDR3 sequences, about 10% observed once, and the top ten hold approximately 39%. Sequencing was performed on CD8+ T cells sorted from PBMCs, taken about 23 months after vaccination. Every receptor here comes from a man between 50 and 75 years old who received an inactivated influenza vaccine.

The chain uses TRBV29-1 and TRBJ2-3; TRBD1 agrees at 10 bases. The CDR3 covers 14 residues. The V segment lost 4 bases and the J segment 6 bases; nucleotides outside the gene matches: 7. Germline V gene sequence: CDR1 SQVTM, CDR2 ANQGSEA. CDR3 residues: CSVVPGQGPDTQYF. CDR3 in DNA: TGCAGCGTTGTGCCGGGACAGGGGCCGGATACGCAGTATTTT.

The sample holds a few counts of this clonotype. The chain uses TRBV11-2 and TRBJ1-4, with D possibly being TRBD1 (5 bases). This CDR3 is 15 amino acids long. With 0 bases removed from V and 8 bases from J, the gap between germline ends came to 13 bases. Germline V gene sequence: CDR1 SGHAT, CDR2 FQNNGV. The CDR3 region has the DNA TGTGCCAGCAGCTTAGATCTGGGGGGATCGGAAAAACTGTTTTTT. Protein product: CASSLDLGGSEKLFF. Filled out from reference TRBV11-2 and TRBJ1-4, the complete variable domain reads EAGVAQSPRYKIIEKRQSVAFWCNPISGHATLYWYQQILGQGPKLLIQFQNNGVVDDSQLPKDRFSAERLKGVDSTLKIQPAKLEDSAVYLCASSLDLGGSEKLFFGSGTQLSVL.

The chain uses TRBV2 and TRBJ1-4; maybe TRBD1 (5 bases). Trimming stripped 5 bases from V and 4 bases from J, with 14 bases between. The CDR3 runs to 15 residues. Germline V gene data show CDR1 as SNHLY and CDR2 as FYNNEI. The CDR3 nucleotides read TGTGCCAGCAGTCGGGGCAGAGGGAGTAATGAAAAACTGTTTTTT. Protein product: CASSRGRGSNEKLFF.

The chain employs TRBV24-1 and TRBJ2-3; 8 nucleotides align to TRBD1. CDR1 is KGHDR and CDR2 is SFDVKD in the germline V gene. Trimming removed 3 bases from V and 1 base from J; junction bases left unmatched: 5. This CDR3 is built from 16 residues. The CDR3 region is CATSDPDRVGTDTQYF. The CDR3 bases are TGTGCCACCAGTGATCCGGACAGGGTCGGCACAGATACGCAGTATTTT.

This clonotype was picked up many times. V usage is TRBV7-9 and J usage is TRBJ2-1; TRBD2 matches at 7 bases. The CDR3 consists of 15 residues. Germline loops: CDR1 SEHNR, CDR2 FQNEAQ (reference sequence). The trim removed 5 bases at V and 8 bases at J, leaving 12 bases unmatched. The CDR3: CASSEEWREIDEQFF. The CDR3 DNA reads TGTGCCAGCAGCGAGGAATGGCGGGAGATCGATGAGCAGTTCTTC.

The V call is TRBV29-1, the J call TRBJ2-2, with 10 bases matching TRBD1. CDR1 is SQVTM, CDR2 ANQGSEA, per germline. V dropped 7 bases and J dropped 7; count of bases not matched to a gene: 9. CDR3 length equals 14 residues. In DNA form, the CDR3 reads TGCAGCGCTCCACGACAGGGGGCTGACGGGGAGCTGTTTTTT. Translating gives CSAPRQGADGELFF.

This sequence joins TRBV5-1 and TRBJ2-7; D call uncertain. The CDR3 totals 14 residues. V gave up 0 bases and J gave up 2 bases, with 9 bases separating them. CDR1 SGHRS and CDR2 YFSETQ come from the germline V gene. The CDR3 bases are TGCGCCAGCAGCTTGGGCCCTCGTACCTACGAGCAGTACTTC. Translated, it gives CASSLGPRTYEQYF.

This clonotype showed up many times. The CDR3 region is CASSRAGTGELFF. DNA for the CDR3: TGTGCCAGCAGCCGGGCGGGCACCGGGGAGCTGTTTTTT. The chain carries TRBV9 and TRBJ2-2; maybe TRBD2 (5 bases). The CDR3 spans 13 residues. The germline V and J ends were trimmed by 4 bases and 4 bases, with 8 bases remaining between them. The germline CDR1 and CDR2 sequences are SGDLS and YYNGEE. The entire variable domain, with the rest obtained from reference TRBV9 and TRBJ2-2, is as follows: DSGVTQTPKHLITATGQRVTLRCSPRSGDLSVYWYQQSLDQGLQFLIQYYNGEERAKGNILERFSAQQFPDLHSELNLSSLELGDSALYFCASSRAGTGELFFGEGSRLTVL.

V usage is TRBV4-1 and J usage is TRBJ2-7, with D perhaps TRBD1 (6 bases). The V gene lost 1 base and the J gene lost 2 bases, with 18 bases spanning the gap. CDR3 length: 17 amino acids. Germline CDR1 is MGHRA and CDR2 is YSYEKL. The CDR3 reads CASSQGRFADRPYEQYF. DNA of the CDR3: TGCGCCAGCAGCCAAGGGCGGTTTGCGGACAGACCCTACGAGCAGTACTTC.

This clonotype showed up many times. The V and J genes are TRBV4-3 and TRBJ2-1; a possible D gene is TRBD2 (6 bases). The CDR3 is made up of 16 amino acids. CDR1 is LGHNA and CDR2 is YSLEER in the germline V gene. Trimming shortened V by 0 bases and J by 4 bases, and 13 bases separated the two germline ends. Written as DNA, the CDR3 is TGCGCCAGCAGCCAAGATTTTCGCGGGATTTACAATGAGCAGTTCTTC. Its translation is CASSQDFRGIYNEQFF.

The chain carries TRBV4-1 and TRBJ1-1; D unresolved. This CDR3 comprises 13 residues. CDR1 is MGHRA, CDR2 YSYEKL, per germline. V lost 2 bases to trimming and J lost 1 base, with 5 bases between them. The CDR3 DNA is TGCGCCAGCAGCCAACAAAGGAACACTGAAGCTTTCTTT. Protein sequence: CASSQQRNTEAFF.

This clonotype was counted only a few times. The chain links TRBV24-1 to TRBJ2-1; D may be TRBD2 (5 bases). Trimming cost V 4 bases and J 9 bases, with 12 bases left between them. Looked up from germline, CDR1 is KGHDR and CDR2 is SFDVKD. The CDR3 loop spans 13 amino acids. This CDR3 is CATSDPRTAEQFF. DNA of the CDR3: TGTGCCACCAGTGACCCCCGGACTGCTGAGCAGTTCTTC.

There are a few counts of this clonotype. The chain uses TRBV7-3 and TRBJ2-3, with TRBD2 matching 14 bases. V shed 0 bases and J 6 bases; nucleotides not matched to a gene: 8. This CDR3 is 18 amino acids long. Germline V gene sequence: CDR1 SGHTA, CDR2 FQGTGA. For the CDR3, the DNA is TGTGCCAGCAGCTTAACCGGGACTAGCGGGAGTCATACCGATACGCAGTATTTT. This codes for CASSLTGTSGSHTDTQYF.

V is TRBV6-5 and J is TRBJ2-3; TRBD2 is a possible D gene (7 bases). CDR1 and CDR2 (germline): MNHEY, SVGAGI. V was pared by 2 bases and J by 4 bases, with 13 bases between. This CDR3 contains 15 residues. The CDR3: CASSYTGGGADTQYF. CDR3 bases: TGTGCCAGCAGTTACACGGGGGGCGGGGCAGATACGCAGTATTTT.